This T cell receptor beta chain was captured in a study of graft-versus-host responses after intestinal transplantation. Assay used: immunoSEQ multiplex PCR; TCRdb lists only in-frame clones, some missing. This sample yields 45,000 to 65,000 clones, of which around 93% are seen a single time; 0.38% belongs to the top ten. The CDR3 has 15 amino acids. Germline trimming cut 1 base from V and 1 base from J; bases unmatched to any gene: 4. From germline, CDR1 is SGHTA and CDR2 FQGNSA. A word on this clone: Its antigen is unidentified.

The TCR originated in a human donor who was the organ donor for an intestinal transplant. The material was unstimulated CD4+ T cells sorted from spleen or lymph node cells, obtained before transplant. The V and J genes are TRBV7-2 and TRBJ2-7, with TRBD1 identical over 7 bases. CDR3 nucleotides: TGTGCCAGCAGCTTAGACAGGGGATGGTCCTACGAGCAGTACTTC. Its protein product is CASSLDRGWSYEQYF.